The clone carrying this TCR beta chain has a handful of counts. Its target is unknown. The source of the sample is a study of response to subunit inactivated influenza vaccine. Study-wide findings and caveats: Authors suggested that a seasonal influenza vaccination recruits few new T cells each time.

One entry per CDR3 protein results from TCRdb running MiXCR on the RT-PCR reads. The top ten hold roughly 10% of the sample, which has 800,000 or so distinct CDR3 sequences, 21% seen once. The receptor's source is a man aged 50-59 years who received an inactivated influenza vaccine. Sequencing was performed on PBMCs from blood, taken around 5 days after vaccination.

This CDR3 is CASSEVGAYEQYF. The CDR3 DNA reads as TGTGCCAGCAGTGAAGTAGGAGCTTACGAGCAGTACTTC. This chain links TRBV25-1 with TRBJ2-7, with D unclear. CDR3 length: 13 amino acids. The V gene's germline CDR1 is MGHDK and CDR2 SYGVNS. V dropped 2 bases and J dropped 4 bases, with 9 bases sitting between them.